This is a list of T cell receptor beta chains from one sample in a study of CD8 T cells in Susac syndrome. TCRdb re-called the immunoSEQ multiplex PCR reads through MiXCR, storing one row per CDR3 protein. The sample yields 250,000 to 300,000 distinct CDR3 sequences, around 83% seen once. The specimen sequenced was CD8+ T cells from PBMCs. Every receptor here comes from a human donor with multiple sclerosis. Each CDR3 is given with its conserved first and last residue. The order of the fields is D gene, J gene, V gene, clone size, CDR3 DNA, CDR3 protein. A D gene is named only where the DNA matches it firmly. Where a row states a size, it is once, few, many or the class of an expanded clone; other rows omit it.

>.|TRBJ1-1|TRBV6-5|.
TGTGCCAGCAGTTATTTCCCCCCTGGAGCGATGAACACTGAAGCTTTCTTT
CASSYFPPGAMNTEAFF
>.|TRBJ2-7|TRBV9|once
TGTGCCAGCAGCGTAGGATTCGGGGGATACGAGCAGTACTTC
CASSVGFGGYEQYF
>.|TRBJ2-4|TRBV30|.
TGTGCCTGGAGAGGGTTCGCTTTCGAGGAAAACATTCAGTACTTC
CAWRGFAFEENIQYF
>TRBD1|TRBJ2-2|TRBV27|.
TGTGCCAGCAGAGACAGGGGGCGGCCCGGGGAGCTGTTTTTT
CASRDRGRPGELFF
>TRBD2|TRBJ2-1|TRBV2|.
TGTGCCAGCAGTGGGCCTAGCGGGAGGGCCAGGAATGAGCAGTTCTTC
CASSGPSGRARNEQFF
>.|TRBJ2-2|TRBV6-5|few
TGTGCCAGCAGTTACTCAGAGGGAGTCACCGGGGAGCTGTTTTTT
CASSYSEGVTGELFF
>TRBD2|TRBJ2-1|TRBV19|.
TGTGCCAGTAGTATGTCTGCGGGAGATGGGAATGAGCAGTTCTTC
CASSMSAGDGNEQFF
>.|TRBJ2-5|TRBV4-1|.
TGCGCCAGCAGCCAAGATACGTACCGTGGGGTAGGGGAGACCCAGTACTTC
CASSQDTYRGVGETQYF
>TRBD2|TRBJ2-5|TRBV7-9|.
TGTGCCAGCAGCTTAGCCCCGGGACTAGCGGGACAAGAGACCCAGTACTTC
CASSLAPGLAGQETQYF
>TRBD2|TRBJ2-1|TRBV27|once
TGTGCCAGCCCCTACCCCACTACTAGCGGAGATTACAATGAGCAGTTCTTC
CASPYPTTSGDYNEQFF
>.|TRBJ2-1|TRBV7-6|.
TGTGCCAGCAGCCCCCGTCGGGGCTACTACAATGAGCAGTTCTTC
CASSPRRGYYNEQFF
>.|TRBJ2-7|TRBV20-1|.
TGCAGTGCGGATAGCTCCTACGAGCAGTACTTC
CSADSSYEQYF
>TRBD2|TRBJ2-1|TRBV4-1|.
TGCGCCAGCAGAAAATTAGCGGGAGGTGGGCCTGAGCAGTTCTTC
CASRKLAGGGPEQFF
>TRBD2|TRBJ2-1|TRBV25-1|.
TGTGCCAGCAGTGAGCTAGCGGGAGTAGACAATGAGCAGTTCTTC
CASSELAGVDNEQFF
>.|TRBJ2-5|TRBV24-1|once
TGTGCCACCAGTGACGAGAAGACCGGTAGTCACTTC
CATSDEKTGSHF
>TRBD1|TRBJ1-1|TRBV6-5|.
TGTGCCAGCAGTTACAGGGGGCGGCAAGCTTTCTTT
CASSYRGRQAFF
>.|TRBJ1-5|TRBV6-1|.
TGTGCCAGCACGAAATGGGGGGGCGGGGGACGCGATCAGCCCCAGCATTTT
CASTKWGGGGRDQPQHF
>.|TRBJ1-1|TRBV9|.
TGTGCCAGCAGCGGATGGTTGAACACTGAAGCTTTCTTT
CASSGWLNTEAFF
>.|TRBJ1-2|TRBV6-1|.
TGTGCCAGCACCACAACCCCTTTATATGGCTACACCTTC
CASTTTPLYGYTF
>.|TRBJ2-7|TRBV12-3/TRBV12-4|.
TGTGCCAGCAGTTCACCAGGGCACTACGAGCAGTACTTC
CASSSPGHYEQYF
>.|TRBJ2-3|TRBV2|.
TGTGCCAGCGGGGTAGGAGGGAGAGGATCAGATACGCAGTATTTT
CASGVGGRGSDTQYF
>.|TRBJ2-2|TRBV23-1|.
TGCGCCAGCAGTCAATTTGACCCCAGTTCGAACACCGGGGAGCTGTTTTTT
CASSQFDPSSNTGELFF
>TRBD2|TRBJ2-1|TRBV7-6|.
TGTGCCAGCAGCTTAGGCCGTGGGACTAGCGGGACCAATGAGCAGTTCTTC
CASSLGRGTSGTNEQFF
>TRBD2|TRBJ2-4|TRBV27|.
TGTGCCAGCAGTTTAGTGGCAAACCGGGAGGGAGGGCCTAACATTCAGTACTTC
CASSLVANREGGPNIQYF
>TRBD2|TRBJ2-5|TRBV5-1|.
TGCGCCAGCAGCTTGGTGAGCTCGGGAGGAGAGACCCAGTACTTC
CASSLVSSGGETQYF
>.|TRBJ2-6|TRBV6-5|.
TGTGCCAGCAGTTACCGAATGAGCTCTGGGGCCAACGTCCTGACTTTC
CASSYRMSSGANVLTF
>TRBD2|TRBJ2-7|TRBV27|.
TGTGCCAGCACGGGACTAGCGGGAGTTGAGCAGTACTTC
CASTGLAGVEQYF
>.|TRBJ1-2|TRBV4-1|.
TGCGCCAGCAGCCAGGCCCAGACAGGTTTCGGCTATGGCTACACCTTC
CASSQAQTGFGYGYTF
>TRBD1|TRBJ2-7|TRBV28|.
TGTGCCAGCAGTCCGACAGGGGAACTCTCCTACGAGCAGTACTTC
CASSPTGELSYEQYF
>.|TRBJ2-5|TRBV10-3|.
TGTGCCATCAGTGAGTCGGTTTTTGACATAGCTGACGAGGGGACCCAGTACTTC
CAISESVFDIADEGTQYF
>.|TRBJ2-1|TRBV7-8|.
TGTGCCAGCTGCCCAGCGAGCTCCTACAATGAGCAGTTCTTC
CASCPASSYNEQFF
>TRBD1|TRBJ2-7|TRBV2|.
TGTGCCAGCAAGACAGGGTCCTCCTACGAGCAGTACTTC
CASKTGSSYEQYF
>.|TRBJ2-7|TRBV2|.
TGTGCCAGCAGCCCCCCTGGAGAGGACGAGCAGTACTTC
CASSPPGEDEQYF
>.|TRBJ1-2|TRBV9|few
TGTGCCAGCAGCGTAGGACGGGCTGGCACCGACTACACCTTC
CASSVGRAGTDYTF
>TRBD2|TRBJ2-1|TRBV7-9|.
TGTGCCAGCAGCCCGACTAGCGGGAGAGGAGAGCAGTTCTTC
CASSPTSGRGEQFF
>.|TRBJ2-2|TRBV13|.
TGTGCCAGCAGCTTACCGGGGGAAAAGAACACCGGGCAGCTGTTTTTT
CASSLPGEKNTGQLFF
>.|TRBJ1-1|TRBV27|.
TGTGCCAGCAGTTCCCCCGGAGCCCCTGGGACTGAAGCTTTCTTT
CASSSPGAPGTEAFF
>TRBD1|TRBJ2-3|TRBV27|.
TGTGCCACTTTCCGGGACAGGGTGTCAGATACGCAGTATTTT
CATFRDRVSDTQYF
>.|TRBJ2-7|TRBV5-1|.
.
CASSSGQGTDEQYF
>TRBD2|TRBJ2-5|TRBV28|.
TGTGCCAGCAGTTCACCGGGACTAGGAGAGACCCAGTACTTC
CASSSPGLGETQYF